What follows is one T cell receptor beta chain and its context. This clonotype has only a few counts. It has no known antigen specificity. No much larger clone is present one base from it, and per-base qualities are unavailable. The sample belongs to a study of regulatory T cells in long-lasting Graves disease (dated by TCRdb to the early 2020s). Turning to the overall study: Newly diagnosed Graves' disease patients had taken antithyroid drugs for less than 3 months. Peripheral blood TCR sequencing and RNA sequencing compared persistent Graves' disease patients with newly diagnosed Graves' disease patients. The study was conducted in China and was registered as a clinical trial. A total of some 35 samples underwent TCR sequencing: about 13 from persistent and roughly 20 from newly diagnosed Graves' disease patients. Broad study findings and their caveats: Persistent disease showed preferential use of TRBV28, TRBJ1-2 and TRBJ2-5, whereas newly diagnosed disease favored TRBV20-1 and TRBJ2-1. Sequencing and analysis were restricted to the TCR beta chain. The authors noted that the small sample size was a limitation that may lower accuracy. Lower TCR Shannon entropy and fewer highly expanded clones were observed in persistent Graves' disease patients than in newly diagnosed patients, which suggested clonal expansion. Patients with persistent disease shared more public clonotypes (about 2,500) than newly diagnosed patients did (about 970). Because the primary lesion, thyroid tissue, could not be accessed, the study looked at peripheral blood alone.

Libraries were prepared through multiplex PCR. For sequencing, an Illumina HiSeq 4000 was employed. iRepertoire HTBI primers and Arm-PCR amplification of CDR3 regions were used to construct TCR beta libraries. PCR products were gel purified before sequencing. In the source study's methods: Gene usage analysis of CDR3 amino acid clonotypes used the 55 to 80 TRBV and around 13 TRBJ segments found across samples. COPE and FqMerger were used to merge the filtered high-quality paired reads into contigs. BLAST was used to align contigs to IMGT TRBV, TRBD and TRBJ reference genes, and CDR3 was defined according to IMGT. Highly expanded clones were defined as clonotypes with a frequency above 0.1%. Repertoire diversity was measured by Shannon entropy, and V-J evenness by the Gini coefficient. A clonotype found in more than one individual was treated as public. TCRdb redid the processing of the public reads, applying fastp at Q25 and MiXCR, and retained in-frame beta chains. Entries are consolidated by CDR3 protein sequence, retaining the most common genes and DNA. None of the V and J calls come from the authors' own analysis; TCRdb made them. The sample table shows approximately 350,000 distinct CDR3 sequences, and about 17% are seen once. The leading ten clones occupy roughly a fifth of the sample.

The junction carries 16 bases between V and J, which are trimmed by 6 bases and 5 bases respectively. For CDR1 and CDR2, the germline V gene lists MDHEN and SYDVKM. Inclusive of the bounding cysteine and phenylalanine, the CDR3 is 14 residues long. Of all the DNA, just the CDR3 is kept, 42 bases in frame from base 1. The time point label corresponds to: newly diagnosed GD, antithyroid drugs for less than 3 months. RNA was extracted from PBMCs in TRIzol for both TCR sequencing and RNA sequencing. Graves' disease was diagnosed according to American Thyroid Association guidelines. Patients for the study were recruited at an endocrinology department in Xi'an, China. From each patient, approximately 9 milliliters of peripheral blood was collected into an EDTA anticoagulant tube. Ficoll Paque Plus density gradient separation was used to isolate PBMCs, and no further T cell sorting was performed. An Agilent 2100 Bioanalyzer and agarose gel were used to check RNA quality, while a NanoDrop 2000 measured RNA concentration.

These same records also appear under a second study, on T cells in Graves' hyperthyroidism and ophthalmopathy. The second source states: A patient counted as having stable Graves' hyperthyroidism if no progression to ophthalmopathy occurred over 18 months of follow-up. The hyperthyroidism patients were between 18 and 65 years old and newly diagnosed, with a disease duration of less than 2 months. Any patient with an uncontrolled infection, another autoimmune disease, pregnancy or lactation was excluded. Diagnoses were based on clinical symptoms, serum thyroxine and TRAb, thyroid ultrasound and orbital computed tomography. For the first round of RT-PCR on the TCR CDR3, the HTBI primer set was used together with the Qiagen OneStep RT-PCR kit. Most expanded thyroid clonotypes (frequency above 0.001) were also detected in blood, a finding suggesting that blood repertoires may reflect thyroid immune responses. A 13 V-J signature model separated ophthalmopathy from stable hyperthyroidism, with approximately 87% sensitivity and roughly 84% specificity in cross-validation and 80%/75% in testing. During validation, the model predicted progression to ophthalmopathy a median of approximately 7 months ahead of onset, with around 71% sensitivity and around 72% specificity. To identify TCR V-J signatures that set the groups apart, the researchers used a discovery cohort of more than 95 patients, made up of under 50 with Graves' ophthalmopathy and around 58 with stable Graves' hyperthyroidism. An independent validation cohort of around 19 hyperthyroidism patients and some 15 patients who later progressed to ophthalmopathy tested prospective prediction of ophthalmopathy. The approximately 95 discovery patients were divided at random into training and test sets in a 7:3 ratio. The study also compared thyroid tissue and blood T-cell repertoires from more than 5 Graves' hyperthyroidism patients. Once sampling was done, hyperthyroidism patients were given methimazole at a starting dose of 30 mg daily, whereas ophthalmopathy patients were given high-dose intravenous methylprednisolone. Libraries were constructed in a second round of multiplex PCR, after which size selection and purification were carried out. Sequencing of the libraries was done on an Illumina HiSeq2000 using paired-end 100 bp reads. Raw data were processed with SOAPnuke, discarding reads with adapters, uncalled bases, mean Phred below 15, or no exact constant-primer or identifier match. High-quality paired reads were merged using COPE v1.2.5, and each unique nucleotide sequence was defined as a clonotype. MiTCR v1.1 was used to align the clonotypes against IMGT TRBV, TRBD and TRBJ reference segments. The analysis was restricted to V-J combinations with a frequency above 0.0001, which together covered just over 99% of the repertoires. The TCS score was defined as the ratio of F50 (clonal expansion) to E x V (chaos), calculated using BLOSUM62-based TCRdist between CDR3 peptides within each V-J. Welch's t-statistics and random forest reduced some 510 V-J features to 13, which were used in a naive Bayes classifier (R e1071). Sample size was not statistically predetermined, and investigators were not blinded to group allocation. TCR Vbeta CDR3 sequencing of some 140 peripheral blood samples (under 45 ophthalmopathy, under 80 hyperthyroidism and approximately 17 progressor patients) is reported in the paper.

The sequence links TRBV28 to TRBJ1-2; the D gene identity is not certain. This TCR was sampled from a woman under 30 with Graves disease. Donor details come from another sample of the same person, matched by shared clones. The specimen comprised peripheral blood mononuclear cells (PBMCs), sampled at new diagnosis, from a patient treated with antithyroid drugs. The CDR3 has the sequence CASRPGPEGYGYTF. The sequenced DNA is TGTGCCAGCAGGCCCGGGCCAGAAGGTTATGGCTACACCTTC.